This TCR beta chain was documented in a study of cytomegalovirus exposure and HLA in healthy donors. PCR used 60 Vbeta primers and 13 Jbeta primers. The assay was immunoSEQ multiplex PCR, and TCRdb's table has in-frame clones only and misses some. Among about 210,000 clones listed, 60% to 80% were seen once. The TCR originated in a male donor in good health and CMV-seronegative. Input material: PBMCs.

CDR3 DNA sequence: TGTGCCAGCAGCCGAGCTGGGGCCAACGTCCTGACTTTC. Its protein product is CASSRAGANVLTF. The rearrangement links TRBV7-9 to TRBJ2-6; D is ambiguous. V was cut by 5 bases and J by 2 bases, with 4 bases left in between. Germline CDR1 is SEHNR and CDR2 is FQNEAQ (reference sequence). The CDR3 has 13 residues.